These 18 T cell receptor beta chains were all obtained from the same sample, sequenced in a study of regulatory T cells in long-lasting Graves disease. Described time point: newly diagnosed GD, antithyroid drugs for less than 3 months. PBMCs were the source of the RNA used for TCR sequencing. Arm-PCR with iRepertoire HTBI primers amplified the CDR3 regions for these TCR beta libraries. TCRdb analysed the multiplex PCR reads with MiXCR anew, one entry per CDR3 protein. The repertoire includes roughly 610,000 distinct CDR3 sequences, about 16% of them detected once, and about 12% sits in the top ten. These data also formed part of another study, on T cells in Graves' hyperthyroidism and ophthalmopathy.

The material sequenced was peripheral blood mononuclear cells (PBMCs), taken at new diagnosis, from a patient treated with antithyroid drugs. These receptors all stem from a man between 18 and 29 years old with Graves disease.

This clonotype appeared many times. V usage is TRBV14 and J usage is TRBJ2-3; TRBD1 matches at 8 bases. Germline lookup yields CDR1 SGHDN and CDR2 FVKESK. Unmatched junction bases numbered 1, after V lost 3 bases and J lost 8 bases. This CDR3 contains 12 residues. This chain's CDR3 is CASSQDRVTQYF. CDR3 nucleotide sequence: TGTGCCAGCAGCCAGGACAGGGTTACGCAGTATTTT.

V gene TRBV27 combines with J gene TRBJ2-4; TRBD1 is a possible D gene (5 bases). Germline V CDR1 and CDR2: MNHEY, SMNVEV (reference sequence). This CDR3 has 17 residues. Trimming took 4 bases from V and 2 from J, leaving 18 bases between them. In DNA, the CDR3 is TGTGCCAGCAGTTGGGATAGGGCAGGGTTCACCAAAAACATTCAGTACTTC. Its translation is CASSWDRAGFTKNIQYF.

This clonotype was detected many times. The chain employs TRBV5-6 and TRBJ2-3; D is unclear. This CDR3 has 15 residues. In germline, CDR1 is SGHDT, CDR2 YYEEEE. Trimming left V 5 bases short and J 3 bases short, with 16 bases between. The CDR3 spells CASRQTPMGTDTQYF. CDR3 DNA: TGTGCCAGCAGGCAAACTCCTATGGGGACAGATACGCAGTATTTT.

This clonotype was counted at least ten times. The chain links TRBV29-1 to TRBJ1-1; D gene ambiguous. Looked up from germline, CDR1 is SQVTM and CDR2 is ANQGSEA. Trimming removed 2 bases from V and 1 base from J, with 2 bases in between. This CDR3 comprises 11 residues. CDR3 sequence reads: CSVERNTEAFF. CDR3 in DNA: TGCAGCGTTGAAAGGAACACTGAAGCTTTCTTT.

This clonotype has a count of ten or more. The chain carries TRBV2 and TRBJ2-5, with a weak D call TRBD2 (6 bases). Germline CDR1 reads SNHLY; CDR2 reads FYNNEI. With 6 bases removed from V and 2 bases from J, the gap between germline ends came to 10 bases. The CDR3 length is 13 residues. The CDR3 DNA reads as TGTGCCAGCAGCACCGGGACTCAAGAGACCCAGTACTTC. This gives the protein CASSTGTQETQYF.

This clonotype was detected a few times. The rearrangement uses TRBV27 and TRBJ2-3; D possibly corresponds to TRBD2 (6 bases). Germline loops: CDR1 MNHEY, CDR2 SMNVEV (reference sequence). Trimming stripped 6 bases from V and 0 bases from J, with 16 bases between. CDR3 length equals 16 residues. CDR3 sequence: CASSPAGWTSTDTQYF. The CDR3 DNA reads as TGTGCCAGCAGCCCAGCGGGTTGGACTAGCACAGATACGCAGTATTTT.

This clonotype was detected many times. The chain combines TRBV5-1 with TRBJ1-1; a weak D match, TRBD1 (5 bases). The CDR3 is 15 amino acids. Looked up from germline, CDR1 is SGHRS and CDR2 is YFSETQ. The germline V and J ends were trimmed by 4 bases and 0 bases, with 13 bases remaining between them. Here the CDR3 DNA reads TGCGCCAGCAGCACGGAAGGGACCGTGAACACTGAAGCTTTCTTT. This encodes CASSTEGTVNTEAFF.

The table lists this clonotype with many counts. The DNA is omitted, as the CDR3 cannot be located on it reliably, and the CDR3 follows TCRdb's listing. The chain joins TRBV5-1 to TRBJ1-2; TRBD1 reflects the table's D call only, with no check against the DNA. From germline, CDR1 is SGHRS and CDR2 YFSETQ. The CDR3 numbers 12 amino acids, ends counted. This CDR3 reads CASSWGQGTCTF.

The chain is built from TRBV11-2 and TRBJ1-4; D may be TRBD1 (6 bases). Germline V gene sequence: CDR1 SGHAT, CDR2 FQNNGV. There are 17 residues in the CDR3. The germline V and J ends were trimmed by 7 bases and 3 bases, with 21 bases remaining between them. The CDR3 loop reads CASTKAVRGRSNEKLFF. CDR3 sequence (DNA): TGTGCCAGCACAAAAGCCGTCCGGGGGCGGTCTAATGAAAAACTGTTTTTT.

The sample holds many counts of this clonotype. V and J are TRBV28 and TRBJ2-7; D is possibly TRBD1 (5 bases). CDR1 MDHEN and CDR2 SYDVKM come from the germline V gene. Trimming left V 0 bases short and J 5 bases short, with 14 bases between. The CDR3 covers 15 residues. The chain's CDR3 is CASSLWAGSPNEQYF. CDR3 sequence (DNA): TGTGCCAGCAGTTTATGGGCAGGGTCTCCCAACGAGCAGTACTTC.

This clonotype showed up just a few times. The chain couples TRBV5-1 to TRBJ2-1, with D perhaps TRBD2 (5 bases). Germline V CDR1 and CDR2: SGHRS, YFSETQ. Trimming removed 4 bases at V and 8 bases at J, with 13 bases between. The CDR3 is made up of 13 amino acids. CDR3 in amino acids: CASSPQDWDEQFF. The CDR3 DNA reads as TGCGCCAGCAGCCCCCAGGACTGGGATGAGCAGTTCTTC.

There are many counts of this clonotype. The chain joins TRBV6-1 to TRBJ2-1; 9 nucleotides match TRBD2. V lost 6 bases to trimming and J lost 8 bases; unmatched junction nucleotides: 11. This CDR3 region has 15 residues. The germline V gene has CDR1 MNHNS and CDR2 SASEGT. The CDR3 is CASSSFSGSGDEQFF. The CDR3 bases are TGTGCCAGCAGCAGTTTTAGCGGGAGTGGGGATGAGCAGTTCTTC.

This clonotype was detected ten times or more. CDR3 DNA: TGCAGTGCGCGGAGACGACTATTCACAGATACGCAGTATTTT. This sequence encodes CSARRRLFTDTQYF. The J gene is TRBJ2-3, the V gene TRBV20-1, with D perhaps TRBD2 (5 bases). The CDR3 consists of 14 residues. V was trimmed by 6 bases and J by 2 bases, leaving 15 bases between them. Germline CDR1 reads DFQATT; CDR2 reads SNEGSKA (reference sequence).

CDR3 nucleotides: TGTGCCAGTGGGGACAGAATCTACGAGCAGTACTTC. This gives the protein CASGDRIYEQYF. The chain joins TRBV12-3 or TRBV12-4 to TRBJ2-7; 7 nucleotides agree with TRBD1. The CDR3 has 12 amino acids. V dropped 9 bases and J dropped 3; count of bases not matched to a gene: 5.

Many counts were recorded for this clonotype. The CDR3 loop is CAGARGPSSYNEQFF. CDR3 bases: TGTGCCGGAGCAAGGGGCCCCTCCTCCTACAATGAGCAGTTCTTC. The chain is built from TRBV28 and TRBJ2-1; TRBD1 is a possible D gene (5 bases). With 11 bases removed from V and 0 bases from J, the gap between germline ends came to 17 bases. The germline V gene encodes CDR1 MDHEN and CDR2 SYDVKM. The CDR3 extends over 15 amino acids.

There are a few counts of this clonotype. This chain links TRBV4-1 with TRBJ2-1, with D maybe TRBD1 (6 bases). With 0 bases removed from V and 0 bases from J, the gap between germline ends came to 12 bases. Germline CDR1 reads MGHRA; CDR2 reads YSYEKL. The CDR3 is made up of 17 amino acids. The CDR3 loop reads CASSQDGGDLSYNEQFF. The CDR3, as DNA: TGCGCCAGCAGCCAAGATGGGGGCGATCTCTCCTACAATGAGCAGTTCTTC.

The chain has TRBV6-1 and TRBJ1-2; TRBD1 is a possible D gene (6 bases). Per germline, CDR1 MNHNS and CDR2 SASEGT. The CDR3 extends over 15 amino acids. V was clipped by 5 bases and J by 0 bases, with 13 bases between them. CDR3 sequence reads: CASSRGGFSNYGYTF. CDR3 DNA sequence: TGTGCCAGCAGTCGTGGGGGCTTTTCTAACTATGGCTACACCTTC.

This clonotype showed up many times. The genes are TRBV3-1 and TRBJ1-1; no clear D gene. This CDR3 has 16 residues. Per the germline V gene, CDR1 is LGHDT and CDR2 is YNNKEL (reference sequence). V was trimmed by 1 base and J by 1 base, leaving 13 bases between them. The CDR3 DNA reads as TGTGCCAGCAGCCAAGCCGGATGGAGCTCGAACACTGAAGCTTTCTTT. It translates to CASSQAGWSSNTEAFF.